This record looks at one TCR beta chain sequence and its context. Its antigen is unidentified. There are 14 residues in the CDR3. V shed 2 bases and J shed 3 bases, with 7 bases lying between them. CDR1 and CDR2 (germline): SGHNT, YENEEA. TCRdb's copy holds only in-frame clones and misses some; the assay was immunoSEQ multiplex PCR. This table holds approximately 14,000 clones, roughly three quarters found once. The source of the sample is a study of somatic mutations in cytotoxic T cells in rheumatoid arthritis. About the study: Patient blood was drawn as 30 ml EDTA; the draw came right after diagnosis and before any treatment. Study-wide results and limits: Significant differences in CD8+ T-cell clonality were not found between rheumatoid arthritis patients and healthy controls (age-matched). Among 60 or so patients, about eight showed a largest CD8+ clone that surpassed 20% of CD8+ cells.

Magnetic beads with positive selection isolated CD4+ and CD8+ fractions, whose purity was verified by flow cytometry. This receptor was identified in an adult with rheumatoid arthritis. The sequencing input was CD8+ T cells sorted from blood. The chain joins TRBV11-3 to TRBJ2-2, with D uncertain. The CDR3 region is CASSLRADTGELFF. The CDR3 nucleotides are TGTGCCAGCAGCTTAAGGGCAGACACCGGGGAGCTGTTTTTT.